This T cell receptor beta chain was sequenced during a study of cytomegalovirus exposure and HLA in healthy donors. As for the study in general: Counted in an early data release were approximately 85 million unique TCRs from HLA-typed donors. Regarding the study as a whole: Cytomegalovirus-associated status was assigned to some 180 TCR beta chains. Most TCR sequences were uncommon, yet certain public TCRs appeared in many donors. Certain indistinguishable V segments, among them TRBV6-2 and TRBV6-3, were excluded.

Concerning this clone: What it binds is not known.

The CDR3 loop spans 17 amino acids. Germline assignment: CDR1 SGHRS and CDR2 YFSETQ. V was clipped by 4 bases and J by 0 bases; unmatched bases: 11. PCR amplification relied on 60 Vbeta primers (plus 13 Jbeta primers). TCRdb's copy holds only in-frame clones and misses some; the assay was immunoSEQ multiplex PCR. Here the sample spans a few hundred thousand clones, around 81% being singletons. The chain is built from TRBV5-1 and TRBJ1-1; 8 bases fit TRBD1. The sequence was collected from a woman in her sixties in good health and CMV-seropositive. What was sequenced was PBMCs. The CDR3 DNA follows: TGCGCCAGCAGCGCCACAACAGGGGGGAGGATGAACACTGAAGCTTTCTTT. This encodes CASSATTGGRMNTEAFF.